Described below is a single TCR beta chain sequence and its context. Its antigen is still unknown. The PCR made use of 60 Vbeta and 13 Jbeta primers. Libraries were prepared by immunoSEQ multiplex PCR; TCRdb keeps only in-frame clonotypes and omits some of them. This table holds 150,000 to 200,000 clones, approximately 78% found once. CDR1 and CDR2 from the germline V gene are LGHNA and YNFKEQ. This CDR3 is built from 14 residues. V was clipped by 4 bases and J by 2 bases, with 12 bases between them. The sample originates from a study of cytomegalovirus exposure and HLA in healthy donors. Study as a whole: HLA-typed donors were the source of approximately 88 million unique TCRs held in an early data release. Points from the study as a whole: Generally TCR sequences proved uncommon, though certain public TCRs appeared in numerous donors. In a later analysis, about 17,000 TCR beta sequences were associated with HLA alleles at 0.05 false discovery rate. Exclusion as indistinguishable affected some V segments, including TRBV6-2 and TRBV6-3.

The V gene is TRBV4-2, the J gene TRBJ2-7; unclear D gene. The clonotype was recovered from a woman between 18 and 29 years old in good health and CMV-seronegative. The sequenced material came from PBMCs. The DNA of the CDR3 is TGTGCCAGCAGCCCGGGTGAGTTAGCCTACGAGCAGTACTTC. It codes for CASSPGELAYEQYF.